These T cell receptor beta chains were read from a single sample in a study of T cell responses to AZD1222 COVID-19 vaccine. Here immunoSEQ multiplex PCR was the method, and the copy in TCRdb shows in-frame clones only, minus some. Among 45,000 to 70,000 clones, approximately 86% were seen once, and the ten largest hold 15% to 20%. Sample: peripheral blood, taken on day 0 of AZD1222 vaccination. All receptors come from an adult in good health. Each CDR3 is given with its conserved first and last residue. D genes are given only for firm matches. The size of a clone is reported for some rows only, either as once, few or many, or as a class for expanded clones.

V	J	size	length	D	DNA	CDR3
TRBV5-6	TRBJ1-6	.	16	.	TGTGCCAGCAGCTTGGCAGGTAGCTCCTATAATTCACCCCTCCACTTT	CASSLAGSSYNSPLHF
TRBV4-1	TRBJ2-7	few	14	.	TGCGCCAGCAGTTCCATGGCGGGGTCCTACGAGCAGTACTTC	CASSSMAGSYEQYF
TRBV7-9	TRBJ2-1	.	15	.	TGTGCCAGCAGCTTATGGTTAGATATGGGGAATGAGCAGTTCTTC	CASSLWLDMGNEQFF
TRBV7-9	TRBJ1-3	once	12	.	TGTGCCAGCAGGGATACAGGAAACACCATATATTTT	CASRDTGNTIYF
TRBV7-8	TRBJ2-1	.	15	.	TGTGCCAGCAGCCTACGACTAGTGGCCTACAATGAGCAGTTCTTC	CASSLRLVAYNEQFF
TRBV24-1	TRBJ2-1	.	17	TRBD2	TGTGCCACCAGTGATAGACCGGGGCGGGAGTTCTACAATGAGCAGTTCTTC	CATSDRPGREFYNEQFF
TRBV27	TRBJ2-1	.	15	TRBD1	TGTGCCAGCAGTTTATCCTGGACAGGGTCCAATGAGCAGTTCTTC	CASSLSWTGSNEQFF
TRBV28	TRBJ2-3	.	16	TRBD2	TGTGCCAGCAGCCGGGGACTAGCGGGGATCACAGATACGCAGTATTTT	CASSRGLAGITDTQYF
TRBV19	TRBJ2-5	.	14	TRBD1	TGTGCCAGTTCCGGGACAGGGGGCCGAAAGACCCAGTACTTC	CASSGTGGRKTQYF
TRBV5-6	TRBJ1-4	.	15	.	TGTGCCAGCAGCTTGCTGCCAGGGGATAATGAAAAACTGTTTTTT	CASSLLPGDNEKLFF
TRBV9	TRBJ2-7	.	20	TRBD1	TGTGCCAGCAGCGGACAGGACAGGGATGCCGAAACGCCTCTTTTCTACGAGCAGTACTTC	CASSGQDRDAETPLFYEQYF
TRBV6-5	TRBJ2-7	.	12	.	TGTGCCAGCAGCGCTCGCGGGTACGAGCAGTACTTC	CASSARGYEQYF
TRBV3-1/TRBV3-2	TRBJ2-1	.	14	.	TGTGCCAGCAGCCAAATAGGTTCCTACAATGAGCAGTTCTTC	CASSQIGSYNEQFF